This TCR beta chain derives from a study of cytomegalovirus exposure and HLA in healthy donors. Both 60 Vbeta primers and 13 Jbeta primers went into the PCR. Sequencing used immunoSEQ multiplex PCR; TCRdb keeps in-frame clones, though not all of them. This table holds 150,000 to 200,000 clones, just over 75% found once. The CDR3 consists of 15 residues. CDR1 MNHEY and CDR2 SMNVEV come from the germline V gene (reference sequence). On this clone: At one end, the junction sequence differs from germline, possibly due to a read error.

The TCR was taken from a woman aged 40-49 years in good health and CMV-seronegative. The chain uses TRBV27 and TRBJ2-7; 8 bases are shared with TRBD2. The sample comprised PBMCs. The chain's CDR3 is CASRLSGTSNYEQYF. The CDR3 nucleotides are TGTGCCAGCAGATTATCCGGGACTAGTAACTACGAGCAGTACTTC.